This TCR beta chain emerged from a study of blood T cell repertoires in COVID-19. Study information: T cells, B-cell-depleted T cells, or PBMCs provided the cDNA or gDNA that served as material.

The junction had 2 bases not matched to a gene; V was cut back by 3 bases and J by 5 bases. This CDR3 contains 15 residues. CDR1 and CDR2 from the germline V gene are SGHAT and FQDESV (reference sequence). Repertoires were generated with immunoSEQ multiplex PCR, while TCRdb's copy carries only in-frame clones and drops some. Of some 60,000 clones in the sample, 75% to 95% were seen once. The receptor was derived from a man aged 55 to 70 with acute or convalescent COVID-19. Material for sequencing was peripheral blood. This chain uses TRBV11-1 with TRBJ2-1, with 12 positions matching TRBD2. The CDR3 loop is CASSFRTSGNNEQFF. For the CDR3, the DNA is TGTGCCAGCAGCTTTCGGACTAGCGGGAACAATGAGCAGTTCTTC.